A selection of T cell receptor beta chains follows, all from one sample in a study of shared clonotypes between healthy human individuals. Assay used: immunoSEQ multiplex PCR; TCRdb lists only in-frame clones, some missing. This table holds around 510,000 clones, about 96% found once. Sequenced material: naive CD4+ T cells sorted from blood. The receptors come from a woman between 25 and 40 years old in good health. CDR3s include the opening cysteine and the closing phenylalanine or tryptophan. The D gene is left open where the match is weak. Clone size, where shown, is once, few, many, or a class for clones that have expanded.

size: once; D: NA; V: TRBV5-1; J: TRBJ2-3; CDR3: CASSFTHGQGGTDTQYF; DNA: TGCGCCAGCAGCTTTACCCATGGACAGGGAGGGACAGATACGCAGTATTTT
size: NA; D: NA; V: TRBV6-1; J: TRBJ2-5; CDR3: CASSLNVRETQYF; DNA: TGTGCCAGCAGTTTAAACGTACGGGAGACCCAGTACTTC
size: NA; D: NA; V: TRBV7-9; J: TRBJ2-2; CDR3: CASSLVGRQINTGELFF; DNA: TGTGCCAGCAGCTTAGTAGGGCGGCAGATCAACACCGGGGAGCTGTTTTTT
size: NA; D: TRBD1; V: TRBV14; J: TRBJ2-1; CDR3: CASSQDRGPNEQFF; DNA: TGTGCCAGCAGCCAAGACAGGGGGCCCAATGAGCAGTTCTTC
size: NA; D: TRBD2; V: TRBV7-9; J: TRBJ2-7; CDR3: CASSSSGLAGTYEQYF; DNA: TGTGCCAGCAGCTCATCGGGACTAGCGGGGACCTACGAGCAGTACTTC
size: NA; D: NA; V: TRBV2; J: TRBJ2-7; CDR3: CASRPATLSDEQYF; DNA: TGTGCCAGCAGGCCCGCGACACTATCGGACGAGCAGTACTTC
size: NA; D: NA; V: TRBV19; J: TRBJ1-1; CDR3: CASSIDRGNTEAFF; DNA: TGTGCCAGTAGTATAGACAGGGGGAACACTGAAGCTTTCTTT
size: NA; D: TRBD1; V: TRBV19; J: TRBJ2-2; CDR3: CASSSHRGEAGELFF; DNA: TGTGCCAGTAGTTCTCACAGGGGAGAGGCGGGGGAGCTGTTTTTT
size: NA; D: NA; V: TRBV30; J: TRBJ1-3; CDR3: CAWGRGDSGNTIYF; DNA: TGTGCCTGGGGGCGGGGCGACTCTGGAAACACCATATATTTT
size: few; D: TRBD2; V: TRBV28; J: TRBJ2-5; CDR3: CASSLTSGGQETQYF; DNA: TGTGCCAGCAGTTTAACTAGCGGGGGGCAAGAGACCCAGTACTTC
size: NA; D: NA; V: TRBV5-1; J: TRBJ2-6; CDR3: CASSFFESGANVLTF; DNA: TGCGCCAGCAGCTTTTTTGAATCTGGGGCCAACGTCCTGACTTTC
size: NA; D: TRBD1; V: TRBV7-3; J: TRBJ1-2; CDR3: CASSSGTGGYGYTF; DNA: TGTGCCAGCAGCTCCGGGACAGGGGGATATGGCTACACCTTC
size: NA; D: TRBD1; V: TRBV6-1; J: TRBJ2-7; CDR3: CASSRTGASSYEQYF; DNA: TGTGCCAGCAGTCGGACAGGGGCTAGCTCCTACGAGCAGTACTTC
size: once; D: NA; V: TRBV5-1; J: TRBJ2-7; CDR3: CASSLGQAAYEQYF; DNA: TGCGCCAGCAGCTTGGGGCAGGCGGCCTACGAGCAGTACTTC
size: NA; D: NA; V: TRBV10-3; J: TRBJ2-2; CDR3: CAISGLTEGTGELFF; DNA: TGTGCCATCAGCGGCCTTACCGAGGGCACCGGGGAGCTGTTTTTT
size: NA; D: TRBD1; V: TRBV28; J: TRBJ1-1; CDR3: CASWAPGQGAAEAFF; DNA: TGTGCCAGCTGGGCCCCGGGACAGGGGGCAGCTGAAGCTTTCTTT
size: NA; D: NA; V: TRBV2; J: TRBJ2-7; CDR3: CASSDWGAEQYF; DNA: TGTGCCAGCAGTGATTGGGGGGCCGAGCAGTACTTC
size: NA; D: NA; V: TRBV19; J: TRBJ2-2; CDR3: CASSIAMGVTGELFF; DNA: TGTGCCAGTAGTATAGCGATGGGAGTCACCGGGGAGCTGTTTTTT
size: NA; D: TRBD2; V: TRBV5-5; J: TRBJ2-5; CDR3: CASSLSPGGPQETQYF; DNA: TGTGCCAGCAGCTTGTCTCCGGGAGGCCCCCAAGAGACCCAGTACTTC
size: NA; D: NA; V: TRBV5-4; J: TRBJ2-7; CDR3: CASSLVGGHSYEQYF; DNA: TGTGCCAGCAGCTTGGTTGGGGGCCACTCCTACGAGCAGTACTTC
size: NA; D: NA; V: TRBV5-1; J: TRBJ2-7; CDR3: CASSFNTDEQYF; DNA: TGCGCCAGCAGCTTTAATACAGACGAGCAGTACTTC
size: once; D: NA; V: TRBV5-1; J: TRBJ2-3; CDR3: CASSTGRGSTDTQYF; DNA: TGCGCCAGCAGCACGGGTCGGGGAAGCACAGATACGCAGTATTTT
size: NA; D: TRBD2; V: TRBV7-9; J: TRBJ2-7; CDR3: CASSFSSGNTYEQYF; DNA: TGTGCCAGCAGCTTTTCTAGCGGGAACACCTACGAGCAGTACTTC
size: few; D: NA; V: TRBV6-5; J: TRBJ1-5; CDR3: CASSPNSNQPQHF; DNA: TGTGCCAGCAGTCCAAATAGCAATCAGCCCCAGCATTTT
size: NA; D: TRBD1; V: TRBV6-5; J: TRBJ2-7; CDR3: CASSSRTGSYEQYF; DNA: TGTGCCAGCAGTAGCCGGACAGGGTCCTACGAGCAGTACTTC
size: NA; D: NA; V: TRBV13; J: TRBJ1-5; CDR3: CASSLARNQPQHF; DNA: TGTGCCAGCAGCTTAGCCAGGAATCAGCCCCAGCATTTT
size: once; D: NA; V: TRBV7-3; J: TRBJ2-3; CDR3: CASSPVRPGLGSDTQYF; DNA: TGTGCCAGCAGCCCGGTACGTCCGGGACTTGGGTCAGATACGCAGTATTTT
size: few; D: NA; V: TRBV9; J: TRBJ1-2; CDR3: CANLVDGYTF; DNA: TGTGCCAACTTGGTCGATGGCTACACCTTC
size: NA; D: NA; V: TRBV27; J: TRBJ1-1; CDR3: CASSPGLYTEAFF; DNA: TGTGCCAGCAGTCCCGGGTTGTACACTGAAGCTTTCTTT
size: NA; D: TRBD1; V: TRBV28; J: TRBJ2-1; CDR3: CASSPGTATYNEQFF; DNA: TGTGCCAGCAGTCCTGGGACAGCAACCTACAATGAGCAGTTCTTC
size: NA; D: NA; V: TRBV21-1; J: TRBJ2-7; CDR3: CASSKVTGGGLAGAQYF; DNA: TGTGCCAGCAGCAAAGTGACAGGGGGTGGCCTAGCGGGTGCACAGTACTTC